A selection of T cell receptor beta chains follows, all from one sample in a study of shared clonotypes between healthy human individuals. Libraries were prepared by immunoSEQ multiplex PCR; TCRdb keeps only in-frame clonotypes and omits some of them. The sample includes about 490,000 clones, around 79% of them seen just once. The material sequenced was PBMCs. The origin of the receptors is a woman aged 35 to 49 in good health. Some clones in this sample may be carry-over from other donors' samples. CDR3s include the opening cysteine and the closing phenylalanine or tryptophan. A D gene is named only where the DNA matches it firmly. Not every row has a clone size; where given, it reads once, few, many or a size class.

>-|-|TRBV15|TRBJ2-4
CATSRVGQNIQYF
TGTGCCACCAGCAGAGTAGGGCAGAACATTCAGTACTTC
>-|few|TRBV7-3|TRBJ2-3
CASSYTGQLTDTQYF
TGTGCCAGCAGTTATACTGGACAGCTCACAGATACGCAGTATTTT
>-|-|TRBV6-5|TRBJ1-5
CASSRTVSNQPQHF
TGTGCCAGCAGTCGGACGGTTAGCAATCAGCCCCAGCATTTT
>-|few|TRBV28|TRBJ2-2
CASSLARAGELFF
TGTGCCAGCAGTTTAGCCAGGGCTGGAGAGCTGTTTTTT
>-|-|TRBV7-9|TRBJ2-2
CASSLGSVKDGELFF
TGTGCCAGCAGCTTAGGGTCTGTAAAGGACGGGGAGCTGTTTTTT
>-|-|TRBV5-4|TRBJ1-3
CASSSGPSSGNTIYF
TGTGCCAGCAGCTCCGGACCGAGCTCTGGAAACACCATATATTTT
>TRBD2|-|TRBV25-1|TRBJ2-5
CASSLAGGGRETQYF
TGTGCCAGCAGTCTAGCGGGAGGAGGTAGAGAGACCCAGTACTTC
>-|-|TRBV28|TRBJ1-5
CASSFSGDNQPQHF
TGTGCCAGCAGTTTCAGTGGCGACAATCAGCCCCAGCATTTT
>TRBD2|-|TRBV27|TRBJ2-2
CASSSGTSGTGELFF
TGTGCCAGCAGTAGTGGGACTAGCGGCACCGGGGAGCTGTTTTTT
>-|-|TRBV19|TRBJ2-7
CASRPRDRDYEQYF
TGTGCCAGTAGACCGAGGGACCGAGATTACGAGCAGTACTTC
>TRBD1|-|TRBV5-5|TRBJ1-2
CASSLGQQGARSGYTF
TGTGCCAGCAGCTTGGGCCAACAGGGGGCGCGGTCCGGCTACACCTTC
>TRBD1|-|TRBV27|TRBJ2-1
CASSSRDRGSEQFF
TGTGCCAGCAGTTCCCGGGACAGGGGTAGTGAGCAGTTCTTC
>TRBD1|-|TRBV7-2|TRBJ1-4
CASSPRDRGSEKLFF
TGTGCCAGCAGCCCCCGAGACAGGGGATCGGAAAAACTGTTTTTT
>-|few|TRBV7-9|TRBJ2-7
CASAREGDSYEQYF
TGTGCCAGCGCCAGGGAGGGGGACTCCTACGAGCAGTACTTC
>-|-|TRBV28|TRBJ1-5
CASSLGRIGNNQPQHF
TGTGCCAGCAGTTTAGGCAGGATCGGTAACAATCAGCCCCAGCATTTT
>-|-|TRBV2|TRBJ2-1
CASSVELLGEQFF
TGTGCCAGCAGTGTCGAACTTTTGGGGGAGCAGTTCTTC
>TRBD2|-|TRBV7-6|TRBJ2-5
CASSVPGLAGLETQYF
TGTGCCAGCAGCGTGCCGGGACTAGCGGGCCTTGAGACCCAGTACTTC
>-|-|TRBV9|TRBJ1-5
CASSVEQGDQPQHF
TGTGCCAGCAGCGTAGAGCAGGGAGATCAGCCCCAGCATTTT
>TRBD2|-|TRBV29-1|TRBJ2-1
CSVEGTSGRNEQFF
TGCAGCGTTGAAGGTACTAGCGGGAGGAATGAGCAGTTCTTC
>-|-|TRBV11-2|TRBJ2-3
CASSLDQSTDTQYF
TGTGCCAGCAGCTTAGATCAGTCCACAGATACGCAGTATTTT
>TRBD2|-|TRBV4-2|TRBJ2-7
CASSQVSLAAYEQYF
TGTGCCAGCAGCCAAGTCAGTCTAGCGGCCTACGAGCAGTACTTC
>TRBD2|-|TRBV5-4|TRBJ2-2
CASSFTSGSTGTGELFF
TGTGCCAGCAGCTTTACTAGCGGGAGTACGGGTACCGGGGAGCTGTTTTTT
>TRBD2|-|TRBV5-1|TRBJ2-7
CASSFSGTSAEEQYF
TGCGCCAGCAGCTTTTCCGGGACTAGCGCTGAAGAGCAGTACTTC
>-|-|TRBV7-2|TRBJ1-2
CASSTPGELEGYTF
TGTGCCAGCAGCACGCCAGGGGAATTGGAGGGCTACACCTTC
>-|-|TRBV5-5|TRBJ2-1
CASSSRTRPPRGYEQFF
TGTGCCAGCAGCTCCCGAACTAGACCCCCCCGGGGGTATGAGCAGTTCTTC
>TRBD1|-|TRBV6-1|TRBJ2-5
CASTTDRDQETQYF
TGTGCCAGCACCACGGACAGGGATCAAGAGACCCAGTACTTC
>TRBD2|-|TRBV5-4|TRBJ2-3
CASSLRTLAGGQVDTQYF
TGTGCCAGCAGCTTGAGGACCCTAGCGGGAGGGCAGGTAGATACGCAGTATTTT
>-|-|TRBV19|TRBJ2-1
CASRDTLSSYNEQFF
TGTGCCAGTAGGGACACTCTAAGCTCCTACAATGAGCAGTTCTTC
>-|-|TRBV19|TRBJ1-5
CAPSSPQHF
TGTGCACCCTCGAGCCCCCAGCATTTT
>-|-|TRBV6-6|TRBJ1-2
CASRAHEDHYGYTF
TGTGCCAGCAGGGCCCATGAGGACCACTATGGCTACACCTTC
>-|many|TRBV13|TRBJ2-3
CASSLGGSFTDTQYF
TGTGCCAGCAGCTTAGGGGGGTCTTTCACAGATACGCAGTATTTT
>-|-|TRBV9|TRBJ1-1
CASSVGWRTEAFF
TGTGCCAGCAGCGTGGGTTGGAGAACTGAAGCTTTCTTT
>-|-|TRBV6-4|TRBJ1-1
CASGGLFYSENTEAFF
TGTGCCAGCGGAGGACTATTCTACAGCGAGAACACTGAAGCTTTCTTT